The next 8 T cell receptor beta chains were all read from a single sample in a study of graft-versus-host responses after intestinal transplantation. Their antigens remain unidentified. Measured with immunoSEQ multiplex PCR; TCRdb has only the in-frame clones, and not every one. The sample comprises around 120,000 clones, over 80% of which are singletons, and around 0.12% rests with the top ten. The specimen was unstimulated CD4+ T cells sorted from spleen or lymph node cells, collected before intestinal transplant. These receptors all come from a human donor who received an intestinal transplant.

Concerning this clone itself: The missing conserved phenylalanine or tryptophan at the end of this CDR3 makes a read error likely. Because the CDR3's place on the DNA is in doubt, the DNA is left out and the CDR3 is given as listed by TCRdb. This sequence joins TRBV6-1 and TRBJ2-7; the DNA was not compared with TRBD2, the D call given in the table. Including both end residues, the CDR3 is 12 amino acids long. Per the germline V gene, CDR1 is MNHNS and CDR2 is SASEGT. CDR3 in amino acids: CASSEAQRERGL.

The rearrangement links TRBV11-2 to TRBJ1-1; 8 bases fit TRBD1. With 2 bases clipped from V and 7 bases from J, the junction kept 6 bases outside the gene matches. Germline CDR1 and CDR2: SGHAT and FQNNGV. There are 14 residues in the CDR3. CDR3 in amino acids: CASSLTGGLNEAFF. The CDR3 nucleotides are TGTGCCAGCAGCTTAACAGGGGGACTCAATGAAGCTTTCTTT.

This chain joins TRBV28 and TRBJ2-3; unclear D gene. Germline values: CDR1 MDHEN, CDR2 SYDVKM. This CDR3 region has 15 residues. Trimming took off 6 bases at V and 1 base at J, with 14 bases between the two ends. CDR3 in DNA: TGTGCCAGCAGCCGGCCCACTGAGGGCACAGATACGCAGTATTTT. It yields the protein CASSRPTEGTDTQYF. Based on the CDR3 plus reference TRBV28 and TRBJ2-3, the full variable domain is DVKVTQSSRYLVKRTGEKVFLECVQDMDHENMFWYRQDPGLGLRLIYFSYDVKMKEKGDIPEGYSVSREKKERFSLILESASTNQTSMYLCASSRPTEGTDTQYFGPGTRLTVL.

CDR3 bases: TGCAGTGTCAAGGGGGCAGGTACAGATACGCAGTATTTT. Its protein is CSVKGAGTDTQYF. This chain joins TRBV29-1 and TRBJ2-3; 7 nucleotides align to TRBD1. Germline assignment: CDR1 SQVTM and CDR2 ANQGSEA. This CDR3 has 13 residues.

This clone was recorded once. CDR3 bases: TGCGCCAGCAGCATGGGGTCCTACAATGAGCAGTTCTTC. It encodes CASSMGSYNEQFF. V gene TRBV5-1 combines with J gene TRBJ2-1; no definite D call. This CDR3 is built from 13 residues. Trimming removed 4 bases at V and 1 base at J, with 6 bases between. Germline V gene sequence: CDR1 SGHRS, CDR2 YFSETQ. The variable domain in full, completed from reference TRBV5-1 and TRBJ2-1, reads KAGVTQTPRYLIKTRGQQVTLSCSPISGHRSVSWYQQTPGQGLQFLFEYFSETQRNKGNFPGRFSGRQFSNSRSEMNVSTLELGDSALYLCASSMGSYNEQFFGPGTRLTVL.

The chain carries TRBV7-6 and TRBJ1-1, with 7 nucleotides matching TRBD1. The CDR3 extends over 16 amino acids. Trimming at V came to 2 bases and at J to 9 bases, leaving 15 bases not matched to a gene. CDR1 SGHVS and CDR2 FNYEAQ come from the germline V gene. The CDR3 spells CASSLYGQETLGKAFF. CDR3 nucleotides: TGTGCCAGCAGCTTATATGGACAGGAAACCCTGGGAAAAGCTTTCTTT.

V gene TRBV27 combines with J gene TRBJ2-5; tentative D call: TRBD2 (5 bases). Deletions cut 6 bases from V and 2 bases from J, with 13 bases between. The CDR3 covers 14 residues. The germline CDR1 and CDR2 sequences are MNHEY and SMNVEV (reference sequence). CDR3 sequence (DNA): TGTGCCAGCAGCCAGAGGGCAGAACAAGAGACCCAGTACTTC. It encodes CASSQRAEQETQYF.

This sequence joins TRBV7-2 and TRBJ1-4; D uncertain. CDR3 length equals 14 residues. Germline lookup yields CDR1 SGHTA and CDR2 FQGNSA. The germline V and J ends were trimmed by 3 bases and 7 bases, with 12 bases remaining between them. The CDR3 loop is CASSLRLVGEKLFF. The CDR3 DNA reads TGTGCCAGCAGCTTGAGGCTTGTGGGTGAAAAACTGTTTTTT. The full variable domain, its missing parts supplied by reference TRBV7-2 and TRBJ1-4, is GAGVSQSPSNKVTEKGKDVELRCDPISGHTALYWYRQSLGQGLEFLIYFQGNSAPDKSGLPSDRFSAERTGGSVSTLTIQRTQQEDSAVYLCASSLRLVGEKLFFGSGTQLSVL.